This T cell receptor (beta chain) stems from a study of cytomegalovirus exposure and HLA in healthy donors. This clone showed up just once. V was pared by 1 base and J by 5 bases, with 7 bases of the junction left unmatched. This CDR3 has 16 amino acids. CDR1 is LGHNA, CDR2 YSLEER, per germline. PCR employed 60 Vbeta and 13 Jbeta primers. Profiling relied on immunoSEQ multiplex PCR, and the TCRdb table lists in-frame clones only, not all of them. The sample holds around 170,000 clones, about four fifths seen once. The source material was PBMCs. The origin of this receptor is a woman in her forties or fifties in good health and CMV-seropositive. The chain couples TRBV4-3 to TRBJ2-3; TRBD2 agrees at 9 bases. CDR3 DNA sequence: TGCGCCAGCAGCCAAGTAGCGGGAGCCGGCGGAGATACGCAGTATTTT. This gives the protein CASSQVAGAGGDTQYF.